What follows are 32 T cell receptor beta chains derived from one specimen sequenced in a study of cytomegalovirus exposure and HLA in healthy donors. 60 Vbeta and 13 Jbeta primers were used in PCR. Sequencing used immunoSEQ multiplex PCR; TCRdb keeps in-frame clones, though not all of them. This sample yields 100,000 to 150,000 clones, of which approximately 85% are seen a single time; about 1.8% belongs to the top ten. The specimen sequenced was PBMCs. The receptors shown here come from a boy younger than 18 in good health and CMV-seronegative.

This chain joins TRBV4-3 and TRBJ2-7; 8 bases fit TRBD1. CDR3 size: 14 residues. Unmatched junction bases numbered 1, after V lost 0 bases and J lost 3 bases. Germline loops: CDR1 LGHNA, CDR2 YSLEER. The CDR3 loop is CASSQDRGRYEQYF. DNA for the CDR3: TGCGCCAGCAGCCAAGACAGGGGGCGCTACGAGCAGTACTTC.

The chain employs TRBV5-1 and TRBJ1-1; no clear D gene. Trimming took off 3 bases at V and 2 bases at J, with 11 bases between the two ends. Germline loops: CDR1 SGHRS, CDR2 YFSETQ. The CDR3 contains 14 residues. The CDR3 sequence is CASSSREANTEAFF. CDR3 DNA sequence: TGCGCCAGCAGCTCCCGGGAGGCCAACACTGAAGCTTTCTTT. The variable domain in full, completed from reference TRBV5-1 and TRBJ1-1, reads KAGVTQTPRYLIKTRGQQVTLSCSPISGHRSVSWYQQTPGQGLQFLFEYFSETQRNKGNFPGRFSGRQFSNSRSEMNVSTLELGDSALYLCASSSREANTEAFFGQGTRLTVV.

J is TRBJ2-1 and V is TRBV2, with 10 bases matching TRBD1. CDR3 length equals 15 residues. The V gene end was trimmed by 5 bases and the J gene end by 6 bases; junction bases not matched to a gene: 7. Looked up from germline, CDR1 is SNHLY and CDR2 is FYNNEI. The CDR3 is CASSSDRGQGNEQFF. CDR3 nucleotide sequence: TGTGCCAGCAGTTCCGACAGGGGGCAGGGCAATGAGCAGTTCTTC.

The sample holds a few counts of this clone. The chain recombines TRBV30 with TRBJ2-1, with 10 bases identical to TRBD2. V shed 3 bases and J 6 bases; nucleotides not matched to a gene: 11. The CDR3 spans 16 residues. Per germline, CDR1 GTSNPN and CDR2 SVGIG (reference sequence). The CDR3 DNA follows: TGTGCCTGGAGGGAATACCTAGCGGGAGAAGCCAATGAGCAGTTCTTC. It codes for CAWREYLAGEANEQFF.

CDR3 nucleotide sequence: TGTGCCAGCAGCTCGCGACAGGGGGTGTTTGAGACCCAGTACTTC. Translation gives CASSSRQGVFETQYF. The genes are TRBV5-6 and TRBJ2-5, with TRBD1 identical over 9 bases. Germline V gives CDR1 SGHDT, CDR2 YYEEEE. J was trimmed by 5 bases and V by 3 bases; bases with no gene match: 8. The CDR3 runs 15 residues. Drawing the rest from reference TRBV5-6 and TRBJ2-5, the complete variable domain is DAGVTQSPTHLIKTRGQQVTLRCSPKSGHDTVSWYQQALGQGPQFIFQYYEEEERQRGNFPDRFSGHQFPNYSSELNVNALLLGDSALYLCASSSRQGVFETQYFGPGTRLLVL.

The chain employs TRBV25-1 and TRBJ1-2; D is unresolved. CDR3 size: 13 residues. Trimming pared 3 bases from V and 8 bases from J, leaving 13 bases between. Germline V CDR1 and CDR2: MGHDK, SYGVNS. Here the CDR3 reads CASSERAAWGYTF. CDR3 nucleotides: TGTGCCAGCAGTGAGCGCGCGGCGTGGGGCTACACCTTC.

CDR3 DNA: TGTGCCAGCAGTGAAACCGGGGACGGGGAGGGCACAGATACGCAGTATTTT. Its protein is CASSETGDGEGTDTQYF. This chain connects TRBV2 to TRBJ2-3, with a tentative D call TRBD2 (6 bases). Germline V gene data show CDR1 as SNHLY and CDR2 as FYNNEI. This CDR3 has 17 residues. Between the trimmed V and J ends, which lost 2 bases and 1 base, there was a span of 16 bases.

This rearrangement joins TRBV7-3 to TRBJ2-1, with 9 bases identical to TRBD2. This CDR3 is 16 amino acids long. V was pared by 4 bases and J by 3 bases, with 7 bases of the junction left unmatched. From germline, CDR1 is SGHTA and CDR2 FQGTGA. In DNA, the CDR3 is TGTGCCAGCAGCTATACCGGGACTAGCATCTACAATGAGCAGTTCTTC. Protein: CASSYTGTSIYNEQFF. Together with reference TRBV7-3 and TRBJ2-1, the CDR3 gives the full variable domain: GAGVSQTPSNKVTEKGKYVELRCDPISGHTALYWYRQSLGQGPEFLIYFQGTGAADDSGLPNDRFFAVRPEGSVSTLKIQRTERGDSAVYLCASSYTGTSIYNEQFFGPGTRLTVL.

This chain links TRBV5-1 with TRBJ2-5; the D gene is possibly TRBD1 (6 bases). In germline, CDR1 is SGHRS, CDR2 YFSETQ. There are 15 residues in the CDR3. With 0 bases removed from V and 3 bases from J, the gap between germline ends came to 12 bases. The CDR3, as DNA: TGCGCCAGCAGCTTGGCAGGGGAAGTCGAAGAGACCCAGTACTTC. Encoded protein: CASSLAGEVEETQYF.

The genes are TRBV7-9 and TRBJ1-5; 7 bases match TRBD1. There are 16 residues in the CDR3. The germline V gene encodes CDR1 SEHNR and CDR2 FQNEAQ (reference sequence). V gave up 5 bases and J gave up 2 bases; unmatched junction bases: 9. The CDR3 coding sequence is TGTGCCAGCAGCCTTTACAGGGGAGACGGCAATCAGCCCCAGCATTTT. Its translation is CASSLYRGDGNQPQHF.

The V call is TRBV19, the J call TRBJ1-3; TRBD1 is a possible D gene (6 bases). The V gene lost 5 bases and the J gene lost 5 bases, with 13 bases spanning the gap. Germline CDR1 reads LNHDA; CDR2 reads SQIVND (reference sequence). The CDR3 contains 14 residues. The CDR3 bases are TGTGCCAGTAGTTCCCGGGACAACAGAAACACCATATATTTT. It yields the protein CASSSRDNRNTIYF.

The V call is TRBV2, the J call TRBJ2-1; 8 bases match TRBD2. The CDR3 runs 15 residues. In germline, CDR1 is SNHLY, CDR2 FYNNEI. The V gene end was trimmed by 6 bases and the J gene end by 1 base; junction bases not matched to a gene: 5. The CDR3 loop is CASRETGGSYNEQFF. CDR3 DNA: TGTGCCAGCAGGGAGACGGGGGGGTCCTACAATGAGCAGTTCTTC. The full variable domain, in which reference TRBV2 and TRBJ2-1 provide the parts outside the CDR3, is EPEVTQTPSHQVTQMGQEVILRCVPISNHLYFYWYRQILGQKVEFLVSFYNNEISEKSEIFDDQFSVERPDGSNFTLKIRSTKLEDSAMYFCASRETGGSYNEQFFGPGTRLTVL.

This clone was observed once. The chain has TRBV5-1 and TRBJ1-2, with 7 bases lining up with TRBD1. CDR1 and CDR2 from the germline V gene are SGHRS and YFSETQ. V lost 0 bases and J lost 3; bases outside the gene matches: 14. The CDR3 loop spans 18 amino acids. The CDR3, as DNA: TGCGCCAGCAGCTTGGAGGGGGCCAGAAGTATATCGGACTATGGCTACACCTTC. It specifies CASSLEGARSISDYGYTF.

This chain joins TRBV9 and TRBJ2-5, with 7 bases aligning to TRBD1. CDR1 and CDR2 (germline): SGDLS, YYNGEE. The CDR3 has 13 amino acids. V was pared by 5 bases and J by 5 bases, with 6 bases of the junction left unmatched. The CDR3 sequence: CASRPQGSETQYF. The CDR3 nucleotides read TGTGCCAGCAGGCCACAGGGGAGCGAGACCCAGTACTTC.

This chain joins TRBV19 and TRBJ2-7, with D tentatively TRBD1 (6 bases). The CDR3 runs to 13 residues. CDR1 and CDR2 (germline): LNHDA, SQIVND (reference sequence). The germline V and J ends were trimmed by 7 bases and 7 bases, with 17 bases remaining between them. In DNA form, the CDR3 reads TGTGCCAGTATTCTTCGGACAGCTCGGGAGCAGTACTTC. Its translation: CASILRTAREQYF.

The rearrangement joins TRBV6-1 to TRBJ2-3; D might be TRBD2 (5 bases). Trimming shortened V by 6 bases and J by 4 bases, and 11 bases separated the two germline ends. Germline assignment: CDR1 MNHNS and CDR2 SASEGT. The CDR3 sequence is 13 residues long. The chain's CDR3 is CASSRGFPDTQYF. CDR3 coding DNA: TGTGCCAGCAGCCGAGGGTTCCCAGATACGCAGTATTTT.

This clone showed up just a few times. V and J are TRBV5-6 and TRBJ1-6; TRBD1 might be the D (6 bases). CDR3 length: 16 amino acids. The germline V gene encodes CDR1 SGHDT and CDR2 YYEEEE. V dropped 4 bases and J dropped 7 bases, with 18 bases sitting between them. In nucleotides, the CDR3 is TGTGCCAGCAGCCTGGAGGGGGGGGTTTCCAATTCACCCCTCCACTTT. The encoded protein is CASSLEGGVSNSPLHF.

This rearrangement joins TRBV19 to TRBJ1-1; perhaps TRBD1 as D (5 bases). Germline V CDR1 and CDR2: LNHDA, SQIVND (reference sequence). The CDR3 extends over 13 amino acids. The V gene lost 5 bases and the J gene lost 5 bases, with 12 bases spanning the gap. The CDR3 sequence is CASSVFSGTEAFF. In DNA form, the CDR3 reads TGTGCCAGTAGTGTCTTCTCAGGGACTGAAGCTTTCTTT. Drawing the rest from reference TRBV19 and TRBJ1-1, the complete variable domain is DGGITQSPKYLFRKEGQNVTLSCEQNLNHDAMYWYRQDPGQGLRLIYYSQIVNDFQKGDIAEGYSVSREKKESFPLTVTSAQKNPTAFYLCASSVFSGTEAFFGQGTRLTVV.

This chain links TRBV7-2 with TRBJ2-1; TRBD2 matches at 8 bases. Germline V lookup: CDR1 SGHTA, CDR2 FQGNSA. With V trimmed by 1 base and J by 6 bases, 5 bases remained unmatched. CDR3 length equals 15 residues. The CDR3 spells CASSLGLAGTNEQFF. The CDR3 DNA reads TGTGCCAGCAGCTTAGGGCTAGCGGGCACCAATGAGCAGTTCTTC.

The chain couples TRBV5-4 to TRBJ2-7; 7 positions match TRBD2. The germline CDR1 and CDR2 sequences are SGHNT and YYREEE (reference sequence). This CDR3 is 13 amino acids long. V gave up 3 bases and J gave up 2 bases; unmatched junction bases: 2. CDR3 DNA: TGTGCCAGCAGCTCGGCGGGGGCCTACGAGCAGTACTTC. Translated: CASSSAGAYEQYF.

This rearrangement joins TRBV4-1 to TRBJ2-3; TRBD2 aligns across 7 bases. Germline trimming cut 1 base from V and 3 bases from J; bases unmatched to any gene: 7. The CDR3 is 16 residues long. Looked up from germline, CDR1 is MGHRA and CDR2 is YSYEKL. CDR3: CASSQGGGGPTDTQYF. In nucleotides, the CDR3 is TGCGCCAGCAGCCAAGGGGGGGGAGGGCCTACAGATACGCAGTATTTT.

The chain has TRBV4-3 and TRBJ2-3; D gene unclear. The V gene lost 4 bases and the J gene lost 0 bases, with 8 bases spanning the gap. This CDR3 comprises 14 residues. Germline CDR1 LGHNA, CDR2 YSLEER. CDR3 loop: CASSLSTSTDTQYF. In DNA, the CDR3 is TGCGCCAGCAGCCTTAGTACTAGCACAGATACGCAGTATTTT.

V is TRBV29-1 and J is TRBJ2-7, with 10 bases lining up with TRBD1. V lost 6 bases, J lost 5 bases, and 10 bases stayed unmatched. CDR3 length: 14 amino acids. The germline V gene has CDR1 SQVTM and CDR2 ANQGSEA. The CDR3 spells CSVSTPGTGDEQYF. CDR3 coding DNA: TGCAGCGTGTCAACCCCCGGGACAGGGGACGAGCAGTACTTC.

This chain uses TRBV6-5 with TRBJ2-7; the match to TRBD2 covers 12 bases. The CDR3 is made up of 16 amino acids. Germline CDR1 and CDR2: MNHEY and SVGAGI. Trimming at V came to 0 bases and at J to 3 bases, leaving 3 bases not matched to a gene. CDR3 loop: CASSYSRLAGVYEQYF. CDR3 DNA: TGTGCCAGCAGTTACTCTCGACTAGCGGGAGTCTACGAGCAGTACTTC.

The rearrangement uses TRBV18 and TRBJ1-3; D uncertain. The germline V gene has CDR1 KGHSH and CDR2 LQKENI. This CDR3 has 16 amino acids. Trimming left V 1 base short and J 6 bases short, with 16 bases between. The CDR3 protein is CASSPRGPSAENTIYF. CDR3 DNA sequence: TGTGCCAGCTCACCACGCGGGCCCTCCGCGGAAAACACCATATATTTT.

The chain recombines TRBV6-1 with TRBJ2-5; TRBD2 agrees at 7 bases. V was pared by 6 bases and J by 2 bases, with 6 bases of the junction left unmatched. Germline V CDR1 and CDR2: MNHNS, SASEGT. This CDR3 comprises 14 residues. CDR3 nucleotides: TGTGCCAGCAGCCGGATGGGGGGGCAAGAGACCCAGTACTTC. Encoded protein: CASSRMGGQETQYF.

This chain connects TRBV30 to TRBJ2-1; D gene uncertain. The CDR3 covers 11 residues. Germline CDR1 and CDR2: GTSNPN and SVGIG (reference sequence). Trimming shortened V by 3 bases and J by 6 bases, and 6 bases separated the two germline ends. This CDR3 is CAWSLINEQFF. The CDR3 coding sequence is TGTGCCTGGAGCTTAATCAATGAGCAGTTCTTC.

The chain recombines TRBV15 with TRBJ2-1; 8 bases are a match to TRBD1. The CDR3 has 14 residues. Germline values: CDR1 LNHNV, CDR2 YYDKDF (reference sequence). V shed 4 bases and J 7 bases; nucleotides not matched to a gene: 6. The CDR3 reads CATSKDRGENEQFF. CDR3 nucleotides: TGTGCCACCAGCAAAGACAGGGGTGAAAATGAGCAGTTCTTC.

Written as DNA, the CDR3 is TGTGCCAGCAGTGAATTAGACTTCAGCTTAGACACCGGGGAGCTGTTTTTT. It is translated as CASSELDFSLDTGELFF. The V call is TRBV2, the J call TRBJ2-2; no clear D gene. The V end lost 2 bases, the J end lost 3 bases, and 16 bases lay between the germline ends. Germline CDR1 SNHLY, CDR2 FYNNEI. The CDR3 is made up of 17 amino acids.

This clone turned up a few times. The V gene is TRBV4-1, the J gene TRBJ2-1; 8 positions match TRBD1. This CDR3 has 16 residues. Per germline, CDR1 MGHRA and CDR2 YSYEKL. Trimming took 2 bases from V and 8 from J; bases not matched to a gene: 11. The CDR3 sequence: CASSQQATGVSDEQFF. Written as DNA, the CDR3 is TGCGCCAGCAGCCAACAGGCGACAGGGGTCAGCGATGAGCAGTTCTTC.

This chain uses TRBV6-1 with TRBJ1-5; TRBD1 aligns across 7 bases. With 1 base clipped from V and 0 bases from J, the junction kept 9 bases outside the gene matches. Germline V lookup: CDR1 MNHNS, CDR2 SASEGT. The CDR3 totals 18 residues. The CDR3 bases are TGTGCCAGCAGTGAAGTTTTTTTCAGGGACAGTAGCAATCAGCCCCAGCATTTT. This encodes CASSEVFFRDSSNQPQHF.

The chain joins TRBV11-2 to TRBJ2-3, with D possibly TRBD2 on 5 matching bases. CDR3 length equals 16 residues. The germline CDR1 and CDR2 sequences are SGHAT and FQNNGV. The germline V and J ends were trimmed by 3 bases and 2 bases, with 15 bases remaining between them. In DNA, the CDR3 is TGTGCCAGCAGCTTTCTTACCTCACTAGACACAGATACGCAGTATTTT. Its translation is CASSFLTSLDTDTQYF.